This TCR beta chain was sequenced for a study of shared clonotypes between healthy human individuals. Study overall: Researchers assigned three CD4 naive, three CD4 memory, two CD8 naive and one CD8 memory plate to each donor.

CD45RA-negative memory and CD45RA+ naive subsets were split from the CD4+ cells. Data came from immunoSEQ multiplex PCR; TCRdb stores just in-frame clones and leaves some out. Here the sample spans fewer than 1.6 million clones, approximately 98.5% being singletons. Study observations and caveats: Non-shared clonotypes showed lower generation probabilities than clonotypes common to all four donors.

Germline V CDR1 and CDR2: SGHTA, FQGNSA. V lost 0 bases and J 7 bases, leaving 9 bases between the germline ends. CDR3 length: 14 residues. In regard to this clone: Its antigen is still unknown.

The chain recombines TRBV7-2 with TRBJ2-2; tentatively, D is TRBD2 (5 bases). The source is a man aged 25-45 years in good health. Source material: naive CD4+ T cells sorted from blood. Documented subset: CD45RA+ positively selected. CDR3 in amino acids: CASSLAMGVGELFF. DNA of the CDR3: TGTGCCAGCAGCTTAGCGATGGGAGTCGGGGAGCTGTTTTTT.